The 17 T cell receptor beta chains listed next were all sequenced from one sample in a study of blood T cell repertoires in COVID-19. The protocol was immunoSEQ multiplex PCR, while the TCRdb copy is restricted to in-frame clones and leaves out a portion. The sample shows about 100,000 clones, 85% of them seen only once. The source material was peripheral blood. All receptors derive from a man aged 50 or older with active or convalescent COVID-19.

To note about this clone: The same CDR3 can be traced to other DNA sequences in this sample. This chain links TRBV5-1 with TRBJ2-5; D unresolved. CDR3 size: 13 residues. Looked up from germline, CDR1 is SGHRS and CDR2 is YFSETQ. V lost 0 bases to trimming and J lost 5 bases, with 8 bases between them. In DNA, the CDR3 is TGCGCCAGCAGCTTGGGTCTTCAGGAGACCCAGTACTTC. The encoded protein is CASSLGLQETQYF.

The chain is built from TRBV5-1 and TRBJ2-7; a possible D gene is TRBD1 (5 bases). The CDR3 is 13 residues long. Trimming shortened V by 2 bases and J by 4 bases, and 10 bases separated the two germline ends. Germline V gives CDR1 SGHRS, CDR2 YFSETQ. For the CDR3, the DNA is TGCGCCAGCAGCTTTAGCCCAGGGTACGAGCAGTACTTC. This translates into CASSFSPGYEQYF.

This clone was picked up one time. The V call is TRBV7-2, the J call TRBJ1-3; 8 bases fit TRBD1. Germline-derived CDR1 and CDR2 are SGHTA and FQGNSA. The CDR3 extends over 18 amino acids. Trimming cost V 3 bases and J 0 bases; bases outside gene matches: 10. Written as DNA, the CDR3 is TGTGCCAGCAGCTTTCGGCGGGCAGGGGGCCTCTCTGGAAACACCATATATTTT. This sequence encodes CASSFRRAGGLSGNTIYF.

Here the CDR3 DNA reads TGTGCCAGCAGCTCAAGGAGGAGCTCCTACGAGCAGTACTTC. This gives the protein CASSSRRSSYEQYF. The V gene is TRBV13, the J gene TRBJ2-7; tentative D call: TRBD2 (5 bases). The CDR3 consists of 14 residues. The germline V gene has CDR1 PRHDT and CDR2 FYEKMQ (reference sequence). V was pared by 4 bases and J by 0 bases, with 10 bases between. The variable domain in full, completed from reference TRBV13 and TRBJ2-7, reads AAGVIQSPRHLIKEKRETATLKCYPIPRHDTVYWYQQGPGQDPQFLISFYEKMQSDKGSIPDRFSAQQFSDYHSELNMSSLELGDSALYFCASSSRRSSYEQYFGPGTRLTVT.

The chain has TRBV20-1 and TRBJ1-2; D remains unclear. Germline CDR1 is DFQATT and CDR2 is SNEGSKA (reference sequence). Trimming stripped 5 bases from V and 7 bases from J, with 11 bases between. This CDR3 has 11 residues. CDR3: CSASTPLGYTF. For the CDR3, the DNA is TGCAGTGCTTCTACCCCTCTTGGCTACACCTTC.

The chain joins TRBV10-3 to TRBJ2-1, with TRBD2 as a possible D gene (5 bases). Between the trimmed V and J ends, which lost 6 bases and 5 bases, there was a span of 5 bases. The germline CDR1 and CDR2 sequences are ENHRY and SYGVKD. CDR3 size: 11 residues. CDR3 residues: CAISGDNEQFF. CDR3 coding DNA: TGTGCCATCAGCGGGGACAATGAGCAGTTCTTC.

This rearrangement joins TRBV4-1 to TRBJ2-7, with D tentatively TRBD2 (5 bases). The germline V gene encodes CDR1 MGHRA and CDR2 YSYEKL. This CDR3 is built from 13 residues. Trimming took 0 bases from V and 6 from J, leaving 9 bases between them. The CDR3 protein is CASSQDGRSEQYF. In nucleotides, the CDR3 is TGCGCCAGCAGCCAAGATGGGAGATCCGAGCAGTACTTC.

This clone was observed a single time. This chain connects TRBV11-2 to TRBJ2-7, with TRBD2 as a possible D gene (5 bases). Trimming pared 0 bases from V and 3 bases from J, leaving 9 bases between. CDR3 size: 14 residues. The germline gives CDR1 SGHAT, CDR2 FQNNGV. Written as DNA, the CDR3 is TGTGCCAGCAGCTTAGAGGAGGCACTCTACGAGCAGTACTTC. It specifies CASSLEEALYEQYF.

The V gene is TRBV19, the J gene TRBJ1-5; D is unresolved. The CDR3 is made up of 16 amino acids. With 0 bases removed from V and 0 bases from J, the gap between germline ends came to 9 bases. Germline V CDR1 and CDR2: LNHDA, SQIVND (reference sequence). The CDR3 is CASSIDRLYSNQPQHF. For the CDR3, the DNA is TGTGCCAGTAGTATAGATCGCCTCTATAGCAATCAGCCCCAGCATTTT.

The chain joins TRBV20-1 to TRBJ2-3; TRBD2 matches at 11 bases. Germline-derived CDR1 and CDR2 are DFQATT and SNEGSKA (reference sequence). The CDR3 length is 17 residues. Unmatched junction bases numbered 9, after V lost 3 bases and J lost 1 base. The DNA of the CDR3 is TGCAGTGCTAGTCGAATAGCGGGAGGGCCCCGCACAGATACGCAGTATTTT. It yields the protein CSASRIAGGPRTDTQYF.

The gene calls are TRBV6-5 and TRBJ1-3; D ambiguous. V was pared by 0 bases and J by 0 bases, with 6 bases between. The CDR3 contains 15 residues. Germline CDR1 is MNHEY and CDR2 is SVGAGI. For the CDR3, the DNA is TGTGCCAGCAGTTACTCGCTTAGCTCTGGAAACACCATATATTTT. It encodes CASSYSLSSGNTIYF.

The sample holds a few counts of this clone. V gene TRBV13 combines with J gene TRBJ1-2; D perhaps matches TRBD1 (5 bases). The CDR3 runs to 14 residues. V was cut by 7 bases and J by 8 bases, with 20 bases left in between. The germline CDR1 and CDR2 sequences are PRHDT and FYEKMQ (reference sequence). In nucleotides, the CDR3 is TGTGCCAGCACCGTTCAGGGTGGGGTACAAGGCTACACCTTC. Protein: CASTVQGGVQGYTF.

This chain uses TRBV7-9 with TRBJ2-7; 13 bases agree with TRBD2. From germline, CDR1 is SEHNR and CDR2 FQNEAQ (reference sequence). J lost 2 bases, V lost 5 bases, and 3 bases had no gene match. The CDR3 extends over 15 amino acids. CDR3 loop: CASSGTSGTTYEQYF. CDR3 sequence (DNA): TGTGCCAGCAGCGGGACTAGCGGGACCACCTACGAGCAGTACTTC. Looking up the rest from reference TRBV7-9 and TRBJ2-7 gives the full variable domain: DTGVSQNPRHKITKRGQNVTFRCDPISEHNRLYWYRQTLGQGPEFLTYFQNEAQLEKSRLLSDRFSAERPKGSFSTLEIQRTEQGDSAMYLCASSGTSGTTYEQYFGPGTRLTVT.

This chain connects TRBV11-3 to TRBJ1-6, with a tentative D call TRBD1 (6 bases). The germline V gene has CDR1 SGHNT and CDR2 YENEEA. V lost 2 bases to trimming and J lost 10 bases, with 18 bases between them. CDR3 length equals 16 residues. The CDR3, as DNA: TGTGCCAGCAGCTTAATCGCAGGGGCGCAGGGATCACCCCTCCACTTT. Protein product: CASSLIAGAQGSPLHF.

The rearrangement links TRBV12-3 or TRBV12-4 to TRBJ2-2; possibly TRBD1 for D (5 bases). The CDR3 has 13 amino acids. V was shortened by 7 bases and J by 5 bases, with 11 bases between the two germline ends. The CDR3 nucleotides read TGTGCCAGCACCGACAGCCTGACCGGGGAGCTGTTTTTT. It codes for CASTDSLTGELFF.

The J gene is TRBJ2-2, the V gene TRBV25-1, with 9 nucleotides matching TRBD1. V lost 4 bases and J lost 3; bases outside the gene matches: 9. The CDR3 length is 17 residues. The germline V gene encodes CDR1 MGHDK and CDR2 SYGVNS. Here the CDR3 reads CASSGVPGQGDTGELFF. CDR3 nucleotide sequence: TGTGCCAGCAGTGGGGTCCCGGGACAGGGTGACACCGGGGAGCTGTTTTTT.

J is TRBJ1-2 and V is TRBV3-1 (or the pseudogene TRBV3-2), with D perhaps matching TRBD1 (5 bases). This CDR3 is 17 amino acids long. Germline V gene sequence: CDR1 LGHDT, CDR2 YNNKEL (reference sequence). V was clipped by 1 base and J by 4 bases, with 19 bases between them. Here the CDR3 DNA reads TGTGCCAGCAGCCAAGGGGGGGGTGTGGGGCCGCGCTATGGCTACACCTTC. Encoded protein: CASSQGGGVGPRYGYTF.